This T cell receptor beta chain comes out of a study of beta chain features in type 1 diabetes. Reverse transcribing all isolated RNA meant expressed TCRB transcripts were sequenced. Here immunoSEQ multiplex PCR was the method, and the copy in TCRdb shows in-frame clones only, minus some. The sample has roughly 500,000 clones; approximately 10% are singletons. Staining for CD45RO/CCR7/CD25/CD127/CD95/CD27 allowed sorting of CD4+ naive, central memory, regulatory and stem cell-like memory cells. Study-level results: Shorter templates might be favored by PCR, and equally so in patients and in controls. Compared to healthy donors, patients appeared to have naive, central memory and Treg TCRB repertoires that were more alike. Significant though moderate, a shortening of TCRB CDR3s appeared in all four CD4+ subsets of Type 1 diabetes patients.

Germline V gene data show CDR1 as SGHRS and CDR2 as YFSETQ. This CDR3 comprises 12 residues. V was trimmed by 1 base and J by 5 bases, leaving 3 bases between them. Comments on this clone: What it binds is not known. At the DNA level, this CDR3 is encoded by other sequences in the same sample as well.

The genes are TRBV5-1 and TRBJ2-2; D gene ambiguous. Material: naive CD4+ T cells from blood. The sequence was collected from a woman aged 18-35 years in good health. DNA of the CDR3: TGCGCCAGCAGCTTGACGACCGGGGAGCTGTTTTTT. Protein sequence: CASSLTTGELFF.